The text below deals with one TCR beta chain. Germline CDR1 MNHEY, CDR2 SVGAGI. J was trimmed by 3 bases and V by 2 bases; bases with no gene match: 3. The CDR3 covers 14 residues. In the original analysis: Scientists estimated how many nucleated cells there were by amplifying reference gene primers. TCRdb's table, derived via immunoSEQ multiplex PCR, lists solely in-frame clones and lacks some. That table supplies the V and J calls and clone size; D and trimming were determined from the DNA. The profile covers nearly 300,000 clones, with approximately 88% appearing a single time and about 7% taken by the ten largest. This specimen belongs to a study of blood T cell repertoires in COVID-19. Background on the study: Sites across the United States, Italy and Spain contributed samples from acute and convalescent COVID-19. T cells, B-cell-depleted T cells, or PBMCs supplied cDNA or gDNA.

V usage is TRBV6-5 and J usage is TRBJ2-7; 8 nucleotides align to TRBD2. The sample was peripheral blood. The source is a woman aged 25 to 39 who had recovered from COVID-19. In nucleotides, the CDR3 is TGTGCCAGCAGTTACCTTGCGGGGGGCTACGAGCAGTACTTC. This gives the protein CASSYLAGGYEQYF.